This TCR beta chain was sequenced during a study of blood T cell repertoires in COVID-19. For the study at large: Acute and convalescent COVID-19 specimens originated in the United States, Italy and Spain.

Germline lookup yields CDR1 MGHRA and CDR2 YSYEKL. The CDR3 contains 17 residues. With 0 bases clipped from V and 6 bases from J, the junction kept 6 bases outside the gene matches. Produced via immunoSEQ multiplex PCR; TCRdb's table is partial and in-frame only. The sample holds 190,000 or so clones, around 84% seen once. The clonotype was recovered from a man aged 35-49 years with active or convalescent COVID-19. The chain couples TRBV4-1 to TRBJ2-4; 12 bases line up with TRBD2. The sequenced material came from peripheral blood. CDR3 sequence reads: CASSQDSSGGALNIQYF. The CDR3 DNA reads TGCGCCAGCAGCCAAGATTCTAGCGGGGGGGCCTTAAACATTCAGTACTTC.